These 17 T cell receptor beta chains originate from one sample sequenced in a study of T cells in Graves' hyperthyroidism and ophthalmopathy. Amplification targeted TCR beta CDR3 regions from RNA transcripts. HTBI primers were the set used in a first-round RT-PCR of the TCR CDR3. TCRdb re-called the multiplex PCR reads through MiXCR, storing one row per CDR3 protein. In the table there are 700,000 or so distinct CDR3 sequences, around 15% of which are singletons. The specimen was blood. The receptors stem from a woman aged 45-65 years with Graves' ophthalmopathy.

This clonotype occurred many times. The chain uses TRBV12-3 or TRBV12-4 and TRBJ1-2; TRBD1 matches at 10 bases. The CDR3 length is 14 residues. The J segment lost 7 bases and the V segment lost 3 bases, leaving 5 bases of the junction unmatched. The CDR3 DNA reads as TGTGCCAGCAGTTTCGGGACAGGGGATCCTGGCTACACCTTC. It yields the protein CASSFGTGDPGYTF.

This clonotype was seen repeatedly, ten times or more. This chain links TRBV11-3 with TRBJ2-1, with 10 bases fitting TRBD2. CDR1 is SGHNT and CDR2 is YENEEA in the germline V gene. The CDR3 loop spans 17 amino acids. With V trimmed by 7 bases and J by 3 bases, 12 bases remained unmatched. CDR3 nucleotide sequence: TGTGCCAGCACCCCGTCCGAGACTAGCGGGTGCTACAATGAGCAGTTCTTC. Translated, it gives CASTPSETSGCYNEQFF.

This clonotype was detected ten times or more. This chain links TRBV4-3 with TRBJ2-7; D possibly corresponds to TRBD1 (6 bases). Germline lookup yields CDR1 LGHNA and CDR2 YSLEER. V was trimmed by 1 base and J by 4 bases, leaving 8 bases between them. This CDR3 contains 13 residues. The CDR3 here is CASSQGQAYEQYF. Written as DNA, the CDR3 is TGCGCCAGCAGCCAAGGACAGGCTTACGAGCAGTACTTC.

This chain links TRBV3-1 with TRBJ1-6; D gene uncertain. Germline V CDR1 and CDR2: LGHDT, YNNKEL (reference sequence). The CDR3 is made up of 14 amino acids. Trimming stripped 6 bases from V and 7 bases from J, with 13 bases between. DNA of the CDR3: TGTGCCAGCAGTCCATGGGGAAACAATTCACCCCTCCACTTT. As protein: CASSPWGNNSPLHF.

The table lists this clonotype with many counts. CDR3 residues: CASSERGGGTDTQYF. CDR3 DNA: TGTGCCAGCAGTGAAAGGGGGGGAGGGACAGATACGCAGTATTTT. The chain employs TRBV6-1 and TRBJ2-3, with a weak D call TRBD2 (7 bases). The germline CDR1 and CDR2 sequences are MNHNS and SASEGT. Trimming stripped 2 bases from V and 3 bases from J, with 12 bases between. The length of the CDR3 is 15 residues.

The chain carries TRBV2 and TRBJ1-5; 7 bases align to TRBD1. Germline CDR1 is SNHLY and CDR2 is FYNNEI. Germline trimming cut 9 bases from V and 4 bases from J; bases unmatched to any gene: 9. This CDR3 contains 14 residues. This CDR3 is CASNPGQKNQPQHF. CDR3 bases: TGTGCCAGTAATCCGGGACAGAAAAATCAGCCCCAGCATTTT.

This clonotype was seen repeatedly, ten times or more. V gene TRBV20-1 combines with J gene TRBJ2-3; D might be TRBD1 (6 bases). The CDR3 covers 15 residues. The germline gives CDR1 DFQATT, CDR2 SNEGSKA (reference sequence). Between the trimmed V and J ends, which lost 1 base and 2 bases, there was a span of 13 bases. CDR3 nucleotide sequence: TGCAGTGCTAGAGTCCTACAGGGTAACACAGATACGCAGTATTTT. It specifies CSARVLQGNTDTQYF.

This clonotype was counted at least ten times. The chain joins TRBV18 to TRBJ1-1; D call uncertain. The germline V gene encodes CDR1 KGHSH and CDR2 LQKENI. Trimming removed 5 bases at V and 8 bases at J, with 27 bases between. The length of the CDR3 is 17 residues. CDR3 nucleotides: TGTGCCAGCTCAGGGTCGGATCTCACATGGGCGTTTTCGGAAGCTTTCTTT. As protein: CASSGSDLTWAFSEAFF. Complete variable domain (other parts from reference TRBV18 and TRBJ1-1): NAGVMQNPRHLVRRRGQEARLRCSPMKGHSHVYWYRQLPEEGLKFMVYLQKENIIDESGMPKERFSAEFPKEGPSILRIQQVVRGDSAAYFCASSGSDLTWAFSEAFFGQGTRLTVV.

The chain has TRBV9 and TRBJ1-5, with 9 nucleotides matching TRBD1. This CDR3 has 13 amino acids. CDR1 is SGDLS, CDR2 YYNGEE, per germline. Losses at the gene ends were 7 bases for V and 7 bases for J; bases not matched to a gene: 6. The CDR3 here is CASGDRDGQPQHF. The CDR3 coding sequence is TGTGCCAGCGGGGACAGGGACGGCCAGCCCCAGCATTTT.

The chain has TRBV6-2 or TRBV6-3 and TRBJ2-3, with D perhaps matching TRBD1 (5 bases). Germline CDR1 and CDR2: MNHEY and SVGEGT. This CDR3 is 15 amino acids long. The germline V and J ends were trimmed by 2 bases and 1 base, with 10 bases remaining between them. The CDR3: CASSYVQEGTDTQYF. In nucleotides, the CDR3 is TGTGCCAGCAGTTACGTACAGGAAGGCACAGATACGCAGTATTTT.

This clonotype was picked up many times. V usage is TRBV11-2 and J usage is TRBJ2-7, with 11 bases lining up with TRBD2. Germline CDR1 and CDR2: SGHAT and FQNNGV. This CDR3 contains 17 residues. V dropped 1 base and J dropped 6; count of bases not matched to a gene: 11. CDR3 bases: TGTGCCAGCAGCTTAGGAACTAGCGGGAGAGCAGCTTTCGAGCAGTACTTC. Residues: CASSLGTSGRAAFEQYF.

This chain links TRBV6-1 with TRBJ1-1; D is ambiguous. Germline V gene lookup returns CDR1 MNHNS and CDR2 SASEGT. CDR3 size: 15 residues. V was shortened by 2 bases and J by 1 base, with 11 bases between the two germline ends. CDR3 amino acids: CASSEFGFANTEAFF. The CDR3 region has the DNA TGTGCCAGCAGTGAATTTGGGTTCGCGAACACTGAAGCTTTCTTT.

The CDR3 DNA follows: TGTGCCAGCAGTTTGGAGGGTCAGCTTTCGGAGACCCAGTACTTC. Translated: CASSLEGQLSETQYF. The V call is TRBV12-3 or TRBV12-4, the J call TRBJ2-5; possible D gene TRBD2, 6 bases. Between the trimmed V and J ends, which lost 3 bases and 5 bases, there was a span of 16 bases. The CDR3 has 15 residues.

The V call is TRBV20-1, the J call TRBJ2-7; TRBD2 aligns across 12 bases. The J segment lost 2 bases and the V segment lost 3 bases, leaving 5 bases of the junction unmatched. Germline assignment: CDR1 DFQATT and CDR2 SNEGSKA (reference sequence). The CDR3 totals 15 residues. DNA for the CDR3: TGCAGTGCTAGTAGCAGGACTAGCGGGACCTACGAGCAGTACTTC. This sequence encodes CSASSRTSGTYEQYF.

J is TRBJ2-5 and V is TRBV20-1; 11 bases are a match to TRBD2. Germline CDR1 reads DFQATT; CDR2 reads SNEGSKA (reference sequence). With 3 bases clipped from V and 2 bases from J, the junction kept 5 bases outside the gene matches. This CDR3 has 15 residues. The CDR3 nucleotides read TGCAGTGCTAGCAAAAGACTAGCGGGACAAGAGACCCAGTACTTC. Protein product: CSASKRLAGQETQYF.

This clonotype was found many times. The J gene is TRBJ2-1, the V gene TRBV6-2 or TRBV6-3; 10 bases are a match to TRBD2. In germline, CDR1 is MNHEY, CDR2 SVGEGT. The CDR3 loop spans 17 amino acids. The J segment lost 6 bases and the V segment lost 7 bases, leaving 15 bases of the junction unmatched. CDR3 region: CASIPRTSGHWPNEQFF. CDR3 bases: TGTGCCAGCATCCCCCGGACTAGCGGACATTGGCCCAATGAGCAGTTCTTC.

Ten or more counts support this clonotype. The chain has TRBV30 and TRBJ2-1; D may correspond to TRBD1 or TRBD2 (5 bases each). In germline, CDR1 is GTSNPN, CDR2 SVGIG (reference sequence). V was cut by 8 bases and J by 2 bases, with 10 bases left in between. CDR3 length equals 12 residues. CDR3 sequence (DNA): TGTGCCGGGGGATCTCCCTACAATGAGCAGTTCTTC. Amino acid sequence: CAGGSPYNEQFF.